This T cell receptor (beta chain) was documented in a study of blood T cell dynamics during melanoma immunotherapy (TCRdb year 2020). Broadly, across the study: The patients had metastatic melanoma and were given first-line pembrolizumab or nivolumab plus ipilimumab as standard of care in the United Kingdom. To identify early correlates of response, the study profiled peripheral T cell receptor repertoires in patients with metastatic melanoma before and after one cycle of checkpoint inhibitor therapy. The training cohort consisted of consecutive patients, while an additional independent group of patients from the same centre was pooled to form an external validation set. General study outcomes and caveats: The study was unable to establish whether the T cell clones driving the repertoire changes were melanoma-specific or instead reflected general immune activation. The relatively small sample size was recognized as a factor that could limit how well the results generalize. Unlike progressors, patients who went on to achieve disease control showed a bifurcated reorganization of the PBMC repertoire at W3, with either increased clonality or increased diversity.

Explained via the paper, the time point label denotes: pre-treatment baseline. Blood was sampled before treatment (T0) and at week 3 (W3), after the first cycle of checkpoint blockade. Except for a couple of patients with rapid clinical progression, response was assessed 12 weeks after the first infusion by RECIST 1.1; disease control meant complete response, partial response or stable disease. Any patient who had received prior systemic cancer treatment, was on concomitant immunosuppressant therapy or had synchronous other active malignancies was excluded. To track both circulating cells and T cell turnover, TCR beta was sequenced from bulk PBMC as well as from plasma cell-free DNA. Lymphoprep and SepMate tubes were used to isolate PBMC from blood, and red cell lysis was then performed. QIAamp DNA Blood Mini kits were used to extract DNA from PBMC and from sorted T cell subsets. For every bulk PBMC sample, a fixed 350 ng of DNA was loaded. The immunoSEQ TCRb Assay kit was used according to manufacturer instructions to amplify TCR beta CDR3 sequences from genomic DNA. The KAPA Library Quantification Kit for Illumina platforms was used to quantify pooled libraries by qPCR. Pooled libraries were sequenced on an Illumina NextSeq 500, clustered at about 0.55-1.2 pM. Per the source publication's procedure: The TCR data were analyzed using immunoSEQ ANALYZER and the R LymphoSeq package. A rearrangement efficiency score was calculated as productive divided by the sum of productive and non-productive CDR3 sequences. Within each patient, timepoints were compared pairwise for clonality, measured with the Gini coefficient, and for diversity, measured with the Renyi index at alpha=1. In LymphoSeq, clonal relatedness was computed using an edit distance of 3, and repertoire similarity was computed using the Bhattacharyya coefficient. Linear discriminant analysis on week-3 changes in clonality and diversity was built with the R MASS and caret packages to classify response. TCRdb provides this immuneACCESS table in a form limited to in-frame rearrangements. Some clones are lacking; in checked studies, under half of them reflect an unresolved V gene, and why the rest are absent is not known. That table gives V, J and clone size, and the DNA gave D and trimming. This sample is represented by some 6,300 clones; over 80% of them were singletons. 35% to 40% of the sample is taken by the ten largest.

In the case of this clone: This receptor's antigen is unknown. There are no base qualities to consult, and no much larger clone falls within one base.

The material was blood, obtained from a patient treated with checkpoint blockade. The TCR was taken from a human donor with melanoma. Some clones in this sample may be carry-over from other donors' samples.

The CDR3 region: CASSSLAGGPTGELFF. The nucleotide sequence reads as follows: TGTGCCAGCAGTTCCCTAGCGGGAGGGCCTACCGGGGAGCTGTTTTTT. The chain links TRBV6-5 with TRBJ2-2; TRBD2 aligns with 12 central bases. Reading from cysteine to phenylalanine, the CDR3 counts 16 amino acids. Only the CDR3 part of the read is kept: 48 bases, read in frame from the first base. V is pruned by 4 bases and J by 5 bases, leaving 5 bases of the junction without a gene match. CDR1 and CDR2 were assigned from the germline V gene as MNHEY and SVGAGI.